This entry concerns a single T cell receptor (beta chain). The data belong to a study of shared clonotypes between healthy human individuals. Using immunoSEQ multiplex PCR, the repertoire was profiled, and TCRdb retains in-frame clones only, with some absent. In the table there are approximately 2,000,000 clones, about nine tenths of which are singletons. The healthy adult donors were HIV-negative and reported no recent acute infections or vaccinations. Germline V lookup: CDR1 SGHVS, CDR2 FQNEAQ. CDR3 size: 15 residues. The J segment lost 5 bases and the V segment lost 5 bases, leaving 4 bases of the junction unmatched.

The rearrangement links TRBV7-8 to TRBJ2-1, with 12 positions matching TRBD2. The TCR originated in a man aged 18 to 29 in good health. Some clones in this sample may be carry-over from other donors' samples. Sequencing used naive CD4+ T cells from PBMCs. Subset described: CD45RA+ positively selected. The CDR3 spells CASSPGLAGNNEQFF. The DNA for the CDR3 is TGTGCCAGCAGCCCCGGACTAGCGGGAAACAATGAGCAGTTCTTC.